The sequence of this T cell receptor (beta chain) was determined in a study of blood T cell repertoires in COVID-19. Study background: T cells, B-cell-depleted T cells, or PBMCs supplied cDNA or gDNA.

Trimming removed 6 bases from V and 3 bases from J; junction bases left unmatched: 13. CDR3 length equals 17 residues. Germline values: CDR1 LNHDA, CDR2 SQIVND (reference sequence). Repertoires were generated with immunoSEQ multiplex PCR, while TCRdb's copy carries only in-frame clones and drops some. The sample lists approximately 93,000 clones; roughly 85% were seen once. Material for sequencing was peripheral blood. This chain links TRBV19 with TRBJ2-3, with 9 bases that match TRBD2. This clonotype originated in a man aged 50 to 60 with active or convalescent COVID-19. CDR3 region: CASRGSGGMFRTDTQYF. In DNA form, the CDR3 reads TGTGCCAGTAGAGGTAGCGGGGGTATGTTTAGGACAGATACGCAGTATTTT.